Given below is one TCR beta chain in context. Its antigen is not known. These data come from a study of early T cells in non-severe SARS-CoV-2 infection. Study-wide background: Sequencing was performed on bulk RNA from unsorted whole blood, leaving chains unpaired.

The study, taken as a whole, reports: Matching results from VDJdb favored anti-spike CD8 responses, leaving private and CD4 specificities undetected.

As part of library construction, unique molecular identifiers were attached to individual cDNA molecules. Using its own MiXCR run on the 5' RACE reads, TCRdb lists one record per CDR3 protein. The data hold tens of thousands of distinct CDR3 sequences, with 15% observed a single time. Trimming took off 5 bases at V and 0 bases at J, with 17 bases between the two ends. The CDR3 consists of 17 residues. Germline V gene lookup returns CDR1 LNHDA and CDR2 SQIVND (reference sequence). The gene calls are TRBV19 and TRBJ2-1, with D perhaps being TRBD1 or TRBD2 (5 bases each). The clonotype comes from an adult who was a healthcare worker with PCR-confirmed SARS-CoV-2 infection or an uninfected control (not recorded which). Material: whole blood. The DNA of the CDR3 is TGTGCCAGTAGTCCCCGGGGCCAGGCGAGCTCCTACAATGAGCAGTTCTTC. This encodes CASSPRGQASSYNEQFF.